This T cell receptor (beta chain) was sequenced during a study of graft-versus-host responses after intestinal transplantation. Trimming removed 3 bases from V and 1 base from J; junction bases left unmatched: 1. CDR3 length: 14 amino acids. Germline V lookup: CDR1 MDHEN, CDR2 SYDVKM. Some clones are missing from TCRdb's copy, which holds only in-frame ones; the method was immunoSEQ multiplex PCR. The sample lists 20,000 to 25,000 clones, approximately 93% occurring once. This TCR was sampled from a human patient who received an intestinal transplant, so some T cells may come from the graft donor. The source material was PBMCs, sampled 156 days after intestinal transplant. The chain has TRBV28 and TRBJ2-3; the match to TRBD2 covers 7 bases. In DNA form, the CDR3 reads TGTGCCAGCAGTTTCCTAGCGGGCACAGATACGCAGTATTTT. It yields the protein CASSFLAGTDTQYF.